This section outlines one TCR beta chain sequence together with its context. The data were obtained in a study of blood T cell repertoires in COVID-19. Under the authors' procedure: Quantification of nucleated cells was approximated via reference gene primer amplification. Profiled with immunoSEQ multiplex PCR; TCRdb holds only in-frame clones, not every one. The D gene and trimming were derived from the DNA, and the V and J assignments and clone size from that table. The sample consists of 350,000 to 450,000 clones, 65% to 90% of them appearing once. This CDR3 spans 15 amino acids. Germline trimming cut 6 bases from V and 0 bases from J; bases unmatched to any gene: 4. Per germline, CDR1 LNHDA and CDR2 SQIVND (reference sequence).

The chain couples TRBV19 to TRBJ2-3, with 9 bases lining up with TRBD2. This clonotype originated in a woman aged 55-69 years with COVID-19, enrolled during active disease. Sequenced: peripheral blood. The CDR3, as DNA: TGTGCCAGTAGGCTTAGCGGGGGAAGCACAGATACGCAGTATTTT. As protein: CASRLSGGSTDTQYF.